The 27 T cell receptor beta chains in this list originate from one sample, sequenced in a study of neoadjuvant anti-PD-1 for oral cavity cancer (dated by TCRdb to 2020 to 2022). Libraries were constructed by the immunoSEQ multiplex PCR assay. In TCRdb, the immuneACCESS table is reduced to in-frame sequences with V and J assigned. These tables do not hold every clone; where another copy was compared, an unresolved V gene accounts for under half, and the others remain unexplained. The sample table records roughly 15,000 clones; around three quarters of these occur just once. The ten largest clones add up to around 2.4% of the sample. Sample time point, as interpreted from the label and publication: after neoadjuvant nivolumab, at surgical resection. The specimen comprised PBMCs, sampled after nivolumab (anti-PD-1) treatment. All receptors come from a person aged 35-79 years with oral cavity squamous cell carcinoma.

This clone was recorded only once. This CDR3 reads CASSNEQYF. CDR3 bases: TGTGCCAGTAGTAACGAGCAGTACTTC. The chain has TRBV19 and TRBJ2-7; D is unresolved. Trimming pared 4 bases from V and 5 bases from J, leaving 0 bases between. Germline CDR1 reads LNHDA; CDR2 reads SQIVND (reference sequence). This CDR3 region has 9 residues.

This chain uses TRBV5-1 with TRBJ2-5, with D tentatively TRBD1 (6 bases). This CDR3 contains 14 residues. V lost 2 bases to trimming and J lost 5 bases, with 13 bases between them. Germline CDR1 SGHRS, CDR2 YFSETQ. The DNA of the CDR3 is TGCGCCAGCAGCTTTCAGGGGACGAGCGAGACCCAGTACTTC. Its translation is CASSFQGTSETQYF.

The chain uses TRBV19 and TRBJ2-5, with 10 bases fitting TRBD1. J was trimmed by 5 bases and V by 9 bases; bases with no gene match: 12. This CDR3 is built from 15 residues. Germline V gene data show CDR1 as LNHDA and CDR2 as SQIVND (reference sequence). The CDR3 loop is CASRTGQGLGETQYF. Here the CDR3 DNA reads TGTGCCAGCCGGACGGGACAGGGGTTAGGGGAGACCCAGTACTTC. The full variable domain, completed using reference TRBV19 and TRBJ2-5, is DGGITQSPKYLFRKEGQNVTLSCEQNLNHDAMYWYRQDPGQGLRLIYYSQIVNDFQKGDIAEGYSVSREKKESFPLTVTSAQKNPTAFYLCASRTGQGLGETQYFGPGTRLLVL.

The chain joins TRBV7-2 to TRBJ2-3; D gene uncertain. The CDR3 runs to 14 residues. V gave up 5 bases and J gave up 4 bases, with 13 bases separating them. Per the germline V gene, CDR1 is SGHTA and CDR2 is FQGNSA. CDR3 sequence: CASSLSGSADTQYF. The CDR3 bases are TGTGCCAGCAGCCTAAGTGGGTCGGCAGATACGCAGTATTTT. Full variable domain (missing parts from reference TRBV7-2 and TRBJ2-3): GAGVSQSPSNKVTEKGKDVELRCDPISGHTALYWYRQSLGQGLEFLIYFQGNSAPDKSGLPSDRFSAERTGGSVSTLTIQRTQQEDSAVYLCASSLSGSADTQYFGPGTRLTVL.

The V and J genes are TRBV30 and TRBJ1-4; D perhaps matches TRBD1 (5 bases). V was shortened by 0 bases and J by 7 bases, with 15 bases between the two germline ends. Germline lookup yields CDR1 GTSNPN and CDR2 SVGIG (reference sequence). The CDR3 totals 15 residues. In DNA, the CDR3 is TGTGCCTGGAGTGTACCGGGGGTTGGAATTGAAAAACTGTTTTTT. Its protein product is CAWSVPGVGIEKLFF.

The CDR3, as DNA: TGTGCCAGCAGCCCTGGACGTACCCAGGGGGGGGAGCAGTTCTTC. Amino acids: CASSPGRTQGGEQFF. The chain combines TRBV9 with TRBJ2-1; the D call may be TRBD1 or TRBD2 (7 bases each). The V end lost 4 bases, the J end lost 10 bases, and 21 bases lay between the germline ends. Germline assignment: CDR1 SGDLS and CDR2 YYNGEE. This CDR3 region has 15 residues.

The V and J genes are TRBV6-5 and TRBJ2-1; D call uncertain. Germline V lookup: CDR1 MNHEY, CDR2 SVGAGI. V was pared by 2 bases and J by 6 bases, with 11 bases between. CDR3 length: 14 amino acids. The CDR3 nucleotides read TGTGCCAGCAGTTACGTCGGCAGGACCAATGAGCAGTTCTTC. Encoded protein: CASSYVGRTNEQFF.

In this sample, this clone turned up a few times. The genes are TRBV27 and TRBJ2-3, with a tentative D call TRBD2 (6 bases). Germline values: CDR1 MNHEY, CDR2 SMNVEV (reference sequence). This CDR3 is built from 14 residues. V lost 8 bases and J lost 4, with 16 bases in between. The CDR3 region has the DNA TGTGCCAGCCGATCGACTAGTCCGTCAGATACGCAGTATTTT. It codes for CASRSTSPSDTQYF.

V and J are TRBV9 and TRBJ2-3; 7 bases are shared with TRBD2. The germline CDR1 and CDR2 sequences are SGDLS and YYNGEE. J gave up 6 bases and V 4 bases, and 8 bases lay outside the gene matches. This CDR3 region has 14 residues. In DNA, the CDR3 is TGTGCCAGCAGCCCCCGGGACTACCTGGATACGCAGTATTTT. The encoded protein is CASSPRDYLDTQYF.

CDR3 DNA: TGTGCCAGCAGCGTCGGGGGGACCCAAGAGACCCAGTACTTC. It yields the protein CASSVGGTQETQYF. This chain connects TRBV25-1 to TRBJ2-5, with 7 positions matching TRBD2. Germline V CDR1 and CDR2: MGHDK, SYGVNS. V lost 6 bases, J lost 1 base, and 5 bases stayed unmatched. This CDR3 has 14 residues.

The chain uses TRBV7-9 and TRBJ2-7; TRBD1 matches 10 bases. Germline V gives CDR1 SEHNR, CDR2 FQNEAQ (reference sequence). This CDR3 is built from 15 residues. The V gene end was trimmed by 6 bases and the J gene end by 2 bases; junction bases not matched to a gene: 7. CDR3 DNA sequence: TGTGCCAGCAGTCGCGCCGGGACAGGGGCCTACGAGCAGTACTTC. This codes for CASSRAGTGAYEQYF.

The chain uses TRBV30 and TRBJ2-7; the D gene is possibly TRBD1 (6 bases). CDR1 is GTSNPN and CDR2 is SVGIG in the germline V gene (reference sequence). This CDR3 contains 11 residues. Trimming took off 5 bases at V and 5 bases at J, with 10 bases between the two ends. The DNA of the CDR3 is TGTGCCTGGGGACAGAGGGACGAGCAGTACTTC. This codes for CAWGQRDEQYF.

This clone was counted between two and nine times. The rearrangement uses TRBV20-1 and TRBJ1-2, with D uncertain. CDR1 DFQATT and CDR2 SNEGSKA come from the germline V gene (reference sequence). The CDR3 length is 11 residues. Deletions cut 5 bases from V and 8 bases from J, with 12 bases between. CDR3 coding DNA: TGCAGTGCTCCTGACATCTCCGGCTACACCTTC. It specifies CSAPDISGYTF.

Written as DNA, the CDR3 is TGTGCCAGCAGCACCGACATGGCGTACACTGAAGCTTTCTTT. It codes for CASSTDMAYTEAFF. The J gene is TRBJ1-1, the V gene TRBV7-8; unclear D gene. Germline CDR1 reads SGHVS; CDR2 reads FQNEAQ. This CDR3 region has 14 residues. V lost 5 bases, J lost 3 bases, and 13 bases lay in between.

The CDR3 loop reads CASSLEGRPSRAYNEQFF. CDR3 coding DNA: TGTGCCAGCAGCTTAGAAGGGAGGCCTAGTCGAGCCTACAATGAGCAGTTCTTC. The V and J genes are TRBV7-2 and TRBJ2-1; D is perhaps TRBD2 (6 bases). CDR1 SGHTA and CDR2 FQGNSA come from the germline V gene. The V gene lost 1 base and the J gene lost 2 bases, with 18 bases spanning the gap. The length of the CDR3 is 18 residues.

The chain uses TRBV7-9 and TRBJ2-5; D gene ambiguous. Between the trimmed V and J ends, which lost 4 bases and 5 bases, there was a span of 17 bases. CDR3 length: 15 residues. Germline loops: CDR1 SEHNR, CDR2 FQNEAQ (reference sequence). CDR3 bases: TGTGCCAGCAGCTCCTACCCAGGACCTCAGGAGACCCAGTACTTC. Translating it yields CASSSYPGPQETQYF.

This clone was detected only a few times. The genes are TRBV28 and TRBJ1-1, with D possibly matching TRBD1 (6 bases). In germline, CDR1 is MDHEN, CDR2 SYDVKM. V gave up 1 base and J gave up 0 bases, with 12 bases separating them. This CDR3 is built from 16 residues. The CDR3 DNA reads as TGTGCCAGCAGTTTATTGAAGGACAGCCTGAACACTGAAGCTTTCTTT. This gives the protein CASSLLKDSLNTEAFF.

This clone has only a few counts. The genes are TRBV11-2 and TRBJ1-6, with D uncertain. Trimming pared 1 base from V and 7 bases from J, leaving 5 bases between. The germline CDR1 and CDR2 sequences are SGHAT and FQNNGV. There are 13 residues in the CDR3. In DNA form, the CDR3 reads TGTGCCAGCAGCTTAGTGGAGAATTCACCCCTCCACTTT. It translates to CASSLVENSPLHF.

The V and J genes are TRBV5-1 and TRBJ1-1; the D gene is possibly TRBD1 (6 bases). The germline CDR1 and CDR2 sequences are SGHRS and YFSETQ. This CDR3 has 13 amino acids. V dropped 4 bases and J dropped 1 base, with 8 bases sitting between them. This chain's CDR3 is CASSAGQNTEAFF. The CDR3 DNA follows: TGCGCCAGCAGCGCGGGACAGAACACTGAAGCTTTCTTT.

V is TRBV30 and J is TRBJ2-3; 11 bases align to TRBD2. V shed 6 bases and J 5 bases; nucleotides not matched to a gene: 7. This CDR3 has 14 amino acids. Germline values: CDR1 GTSNPN, CDR2 SVGIG (reference sequence). The CDR3 loop reads CACKLAGVKDTQYF. The CDR3 bases are TGTGCCTGTAAACTAGCGGGGGTTAAAGATACGCAGTATTTT.

This rearrangement joins TRBV4-2 to TRBJ2-3; TRBD2 aligns across 11 bases. CDR1 LGHNA and CDR2 YNFKEQ come from the germline V gene. There are 16 residues in the CDR3. J gave up 7 bases and V 0 bases, and 6 bases lay outside the gene matches. DNA for the CDR3: TGTGCCAGCAGCCAAGAGGGGGGGACTAGCGGATATACGCAGTATTTT. Translation: CASSQEGGTSGYTQYF.

This clone was seen just once. The rearrangement uses TRBV6-5 and TRBJ1-1, with 8 bases matching TRBD1. In germline, CDR1 is MNHEY, CDR2 SVGAGI. The CDR3 has 15 residues. J gave up 5 bases and V 6 bases, and 11 bases lay outside the gene matches. Here the CDR3 reads CASSPRGRGRTEAFF. The CDR3 DNA is TGTGCCAGCAGCCCCAGGGGCAGGGGGCGGACTGAAGCTTTCTTT.

This clone was seen more than once but under ten times. V and J are TRBV7-2 and TRBJ2-7; 9 nucleotides align to TRBD2. Germline V gives CDR1 SGHTA, CDR2 FQGNSA. The V and J ends lost 1 base and 5 bases, in that order; junction bases with no gene match: 6. The CDR3 has 15 amino acids. The CDR3 protein is CASSLGAGGPNEQYF. CDR3 DNA sequence: TGTGCCAGCAGCTTAGGTGCGGGGGGGCCGAACGAGCAGTACTTC.

This chain links TRBV10-3 with TRBJ2-2, with D perhaps assigned TRBD1 or TRBD2 (5 bases each). Trimming shortened V by 10 bases and J by 0 bases, and 15 bases separated the two germline ends. Germline V CDR1 and CDR2: ENHRY, SYGVKD. The CDR3 has 15 amino acids. The CDR3 DNA reads as TGTGCCACAGGAGTCGGGGCAACGAACACCGGGGAGCTGTTTTTT. The encoded protein is CATGVGATNTGELFF.

The chain is built from TRBV5-1 and TRBJ2-1, with 10 bases fitting TRBD2. The V gene end was trimmed by 5 bases and the J gene end by 5 bases; junction bases not matched to a gene: 10. The germline CDR1 and CDR2 sequences are SGHRS and YFSETQ. This CDR3 has 16 amino acids. DNA of the CDR3: TGCGCCAGCAGTCCGGATAGCGGGGGGCCCCACAATGAGCAGTTCTTC. Translated, it gives CASSPDSGGPHNEQFF.

This clone was recorded once. The gene calls are TRBV2 and TRBJ1-2; 7 bases are a match to TRBD1. Germline lookup yields CDR1 SNHLY and CDR2 FYNNEI. The CDR3 runs 13 residues. Trimming removed 6 bases from V and 6 bases from J; junction bases left unmatched: 7. The CDR3, as DNA: TGTGCCAGCAGCCCGGGACAGTCGAATGGCTACACCTTC. This gives the protein CASSPGQSNGYTF.

This clone was found a few times. The J gene is TRBJ2-5, the V gene TRBV27, with TRBD2 identical over 7 bases. This CDR3 region has 16 residues. The junction had 8 bases not matched to a gene; V was cut back by 2 bases and J by 2 bases. The germline V gene encodes CDR1 MNHEY and CDR2 SMNVEV (reference sequence). The CDR3 sequence is CASSLRSSGIQETQYF. The CDR3 DNA follows: TGTGCCAGCAGTTTAAGGTCCAGCGGGATACAAGAGACCCAGTACTTC.